This entry is about one TCR beta chain. Its antigen remains unidentified. The junction differs from germline at one of its ends, possibly a read error. This entry belongs to a study of molecular identifiers for immune sequencing clone quantification. General study findings and limits: Effector cells had over 98% of their molecules in clones above 20 RNA copies, while naive cells had under 1%. Molecules of identical TCR sharing a barcode could underestimate highly expanded clone sizes.

Libraries of bulk TCR were made by previously described methods (with listed TCR primers). TCRdb re-derived calls from the PCR reads in MiXCR, one entry per CDR3 protein. The sample carries approximately 100,000 distinct CDR3 sequences, under 40% recorded once. This receptor was taken from a human donor in good health. Some libraries in this study had Jurkat cell RNA spiked in. Specimen: naive CD8+ T cells from blood, with Jurkat cell RNA spiked in. Subset denoted: FACS-sorted CD8+CD4-CCR7+CD45RA+ naive T cells.

This CDR3 reads CASSDYGATLFF. DNA of the CDR3: TGTGCCAGCAGCGACTACGGGGCCACCCTTTTTTTT. The chain recombines TRBV4-2 with TRBJ2-3; either TRBD1 or TRBD2 may fit D (5 bases each). Germline CDR1 LGHNA, CDR2 YNFKEQ. The CDR3 is 12 amino acids.